The T cell receptor beta chain under discussion was sequenced for a study of lymphopenia after photon versus proton radiotherapy. The data were produced by immunoSEQ multiplex PCR, yet TCRdb's version contains in-frame clones alone and is incomplete. The sample gives about 45,000 clones, 85% of which show up once; over 2% is in the top ten. The input for sequencing was peripheral blood, taken from a patient treated with photon-based radiotherapy. The TCR comes from a man between 40 and 49 years old with gastric cancer.

CDR3 sequence (DNA): TGCGCCAGCAGTCTGGGGGCTGGTTTGAACACTGAAGCTTTCTTT. Its protein is CASSLGAGLNTEAFF. V is TRBV5-1 and J is TRBJ1-1; TRBD1 might be the D (6 bases). V shed 5 bases and J shed 0 bases, with 14 bases lying between them. CDR3 length equals 15 residues. Germline CDR1 is SGHRS and CDR2 is YFSETQ.